This T cell receptor beta chain is from a study of cytomegalovirus exposure and HLA in healthy donors. Overall study results and limits: In an earlier analysis, productive rearrangement rates for most beta V segments clustered near 87% or 30%.

From germline, CDR1 is SGHTA and CDR2 FQGNSA. The length of the CDR3 is 14 residues. Trimming took 2 bases from V and 12 from J, leaving 16 bases between them. Of note for this clone: Its specificity is unknown.

The PCR was carried out with 60 Vbeta primers and 13 Jbeta primers. Method: immunoSEQ multiplex PCR; TCRdb's copy keeps in-frame clones and lacks some. This sample has 110,000 to 150,000 clones, with 55% to 80% found just once. This sequence originates from a human donor in good health. The rearrangement links TRBV7-2 to TRBJ1-4; D gene unclear. Specimen: PBMCs. The CDR3 sequence is CASSLSVGRNELFF. DNA for the CDR3: TGTGCCAGCAGCTTATCCGTTGGGAGGAACGAACTGTTTTTT.